The 29 T cell receptor beta chains presented below share a single source sample, sequenced in a study of metastatic and nonmetastatic thyroid tumors. Through MiXCR, TCRdb re-clonotyped the PCR reads. The sample shows tens of thousands of clones, approximately 16% of them seen only once. No patient received treatment before thyroid surgery. Material for sequencing was tumor tissue. The receptor set was obtained from a female donor with papillary thyroid cancer or a benign thyroid nodule (not recorded which). Some clones in this sample may be carry-over from other donors' samples.

Concerning this clone: This may be a read error: a much more frequent sequence differs by one nucleotide. The chain links TRBV30 to TRBJ2-7; either TRBD1 or TRBD2 may supply D (5 bases each). CDR1 and CDR2 (germline): GTSNPN, SVGIG (reference sequence). The ends were cut back, 5 bases at V and 7 bases at J, with 18 bases in the middle. The length of the CDR3 is 13 residues. CDR3 residues: CAWGRSLWGEQYF. DNA of the CDR3: TGTGCCTGGGGTCGGTCTCTCTGGGGGGAGCAGTACTTC.

This clone has at least ten counts. The rearrangement uses TRBV3-1 and TRBJ2-7; D is unresolved. Trimming left V 5 bases short and J 4 bases short, with 6 bases between. There are 11 residues in the CDR3. The germline gives CDR1 LGHDT, CDR2 YNNKEL (reference sequence). For the CDR3, the DNA is TGTGCCAGCAGCACACTATACGAGCAGTACTTC. Its translation: CASSTLYEQYF.

In its sample, this clone was seen a few times. J is TRBJ1-2 and V is TRBV14; TRBD1 matches 8 bases. CDR3 length: 15 amino acids. Germline V CDR1 and CDR2: SGHDN, FVKESK. V was clipped by 4 bases and J by 2 bases; unmatched bases: 6. The CDR3 DNA is TGTGCCAGCAGCCGGCTGGACAGGGACAACTATGGCTACACCTTC. Protein sequence: CASSRLDRDNYGYTF.

This clone has ten or more counts. V gene TRBV19 combines with J gene TRBJ2-1; 9 positions agree with TRBD2. The V gene end was trimmed by 7 bases and the J gene end by 12 bases; junction bases not matched to a gene: 10. The CDR3 runs 13 residues. The germline gives CDR1 LNHDA, CDR2 SQIVND (reference sequence). CDR3 in amino acids: CASTSSGRRGQFF. DNA for the CDR3: TGTGCCAGTACGAGTAGCGGGAGACGAGGGCAGTTCTTC.

This clone was seen ten or more times. The V and J genes are TRBV11-3 and TRBJ1-4; TRBD1 agrees at 7 bases. J gave up 0 bases and V 2 bases, and 6 bases lay outside the gene matches. Germline CDR1 SGHNT, CDR2 YENEEA. The CDR3 extends over 17 amino acids. The DNA of the CDR3 is TGTGCCAGCAGCTTATGGGGGACAGAAACAACTAATGAAAAACTGTTTTTT. This encodes CASSLWGTETTNEKLFF.

In this sample, this clone turned up many times. The J gene is TRBJ2-7, the V gene TRBV20-1, with 9 nucleotides matching TRBD2. CDR1 and CDR2 (germline): DFQATT, SNEGSKA (reference sequence). CDR3 length: 13 amino acids. Germline trimming cut 3 bases from V and 5 bases from J; bases unmatched to any gene: 5. The CDR3 sequence is CSASSGRLDEQYF. As DNA, the CDR3 is TGCAGTGCTAGCAGCGGGAGGCTCGACGAGCAGTACTTC.

The chain uses TRBV20-1 and TRBJ2-2; 7 bases line up with TRBD1. CDR1 is DFQATT and CDR2 is SNEGSKA in the germline V gene (reference sequence). J was trimmed by 3 bases and V by 4 bases; bases with no gene match: 5. The CDR3 has 14 residues. CDR3 in amino acids: CSAKDGTDTGELFF. CDR3 nucleotides: TGCAGTGCTAAGGACGGGACAGACACCGGGGAGCTGTTTTTT.

This clone was found a few times. Given a much more abundant clone one base away, this may be a read error. The chain recombines TRBV12-3 or TRBV12-4 with TRBJ1-4, with D uncertain. V was cut by 6 bases and J by 4 bases, with 12 bases left in between. CDR3 length equals 14 residues. The CDR3 DNA is TGTGCCAGCAGCCCCAGGTACAGTAATGAAAAACTGTTTTTT. It yields the protein CASSPRYSNEKLFF.

This clone has only a few counts. The chain couples TRBV3-1 to TRBJ2-1; D tentatively reads TRBD1 or TRBD2 (5 bases each). The CDR3 is 15 residues long. The germline V and J ends were trimmed by 3 bases and 10 bases, with 19 bases remaining between them. From germline, CDR1 is LGHDT and CDR2 YNNKEL (reference sequence). CDR3 bases: TGTGCCAGCAGCCACGATTTCCACAGGCCGGGGGAGCAGTTCTTC. Its protein is CASSHDFHRPGEQFF.

Comment on this clone: A read error may explain this, as a much larger clone is one base away. The gene calls are TRBV20-1 and TRBJ2-2; 12 bases match TRBD2. Germline V gene lookup returns CDR1 DFQATT and CDR2 SNEGSKA (reference sequence). This CDR3 has 18 amino acids. The CDR3 bases are TGCAGTGCTAGGGCGACTAGCGGGAGTCGGAGGGACACCGCGGAGCTGTTTTTT. Translated: CSARATSGSRRDTAELFF.

This clone was counted at least ten times. V usage is TRBV20-1 and J usage is TRBJ2-3, with TRBD2 matching over 14 bases. CDR1 and CDR2 (germline): DFQATT, SNEGSKA (reference sequence). V was pared by 0 bases and J by 4 bases, with 15 bases of the junction left unmatched. This CDR3 has 20 amino acids. For the CDR3, the DNA is TGCAGTGCTAGAGATCCGGCCAGGATAGGACTAGCGGGAGGAGCAGATACGCAGTATTTT. Protein: CSARDPARIGLAGGADTQYF.

This clone was recorded many times. The chain links TRBV19 to TRBJ2-3; possibly TRBD1 for D (6 bases). Germline loops: CDR1 LNHDA, CDR2 SQIVND (reference sequence). V was trimmed by 4 bases and J by 0 bases, leaving 17 bases between them. The CDR3 is made up of 17 amino acids. CDR3 in DNA: TGTGCCAGTAGTAGGACAGCGAGCGGAGCTAGCACAGATACGCAGTATTTT. Translated: CASSRTASGASTDTQYF.

In its sample, this clone was seen many times. The chain combines TRBV4-3 with TRBJ1-5; D is uncertain. Germline V lookup: CDR1 LGHNA, CDR2 YSLEER. The CDR3 contains 16 residues. V was trimmed by 3 bases and J by 2 bases, leaving 14 bases between them. This CDR3 reads CASSQDTVYGNQPQHF. In nucleotides, the CDR3 is TGCGCCAGCAGCCAGGATACAGTTTATGGCAATCAGCCCCAGCATTTT.

The chain joins TRBV28 to TRBJ2-1, with 8 bases that match TRBD1. Trimming cost V 8 bases and J 6 bases; bases outside gene matches: 15. Germline V gene sequence: CDR1 MDHEN, CDR2 SYDVKM. This CDR3 spans 16 amino acids. CDR3 in DNA: TGTGCCAGCGGCCCCAACAGGGCAGGGGGCTCCAATGAGCAGTTCTTC. Residues: CASGPNRAGGSNEQFF.

Turning to this clone: With a much larger clone just one base away, this may be a read error. The CDR3 ends on some other residue instead of the conserved phenylalanine or tryptophan, so this is likely a read error. The chain recombines TRBV3-1 with TRBJ2-3; TRBD2 is a possible D gene (5 bases). The CDR3 extends over 15 amino acids. V was cut by 4 bases and J by 4 bases, with 15 bases left in between. CDR1 is LGHDT and CDR2 is YNNKEL in the germline V gene (reference sequence). CDR3 coding DNA: TGTGCCAGCAGCCCACTAGACGTCGCCGCAGATACGCAGTATGTT. Protein product: CASSPLDVAADTQYV.

This clone occurred many times. The V gene is TRBV4-3, the J gene TRBJ2-2; D may be TRBD2 (6 bases). The germline V and J ends were trimmed by 0 bases and 5 bases, with 16 bases remaining between them. Per the germline V gene, CDR1 is LGHNA and CDR2 is YSLEER. The CDR3 extends over 17 amino acids. The chain's CDR3 is CASSQDVVGGGTGELFF. The CDR3 DNA reads as TGCGCCAGCAGCCAAGATGTTGTCGGGGGAGGAACCGGGGAGCTGTTTTTT.

This clone showed up many times. CDR3 sequence: CASSGSPGPQETQYF. Written as DNA, the CDR3 is TGTGCCAGCAGTGGATCCCCGGGACCCCAAGAGACCCAGTACTTC. The chain recombines TRBV28 with TRBJ2-5; D may match TRBD1 or TRBD2 (5 bases each). The CDR3 consists of 15 residues. V shed 5 bases and J shed 1 base, with 14 bases lying between them. CDR1 and CDR2 (germline): MDHEN, SYDVKM.

The table lists this clone with many counts. The chain joins TRBV19 to TRBJ2-3, with D hard to call. This CDR3 is built from 12 residues. Between the trimmed V and J ends, which lost 8 bases and 4 bases, there was a span of 10 bases. CDR1 LNHDA and CDR2 SQIVND come from the germline V gene (reference sequence). CDR3 in DNA: TGTGCCAGTTTCCGGCCGCCAGATACGCAGTATTTT. It yields the protein CASFRPPDTQYF.

Many counts were recorded for this clone. The chain uses TRBV12-3 or TRBV12-4 and TRBJ2-5; D is unclear. V dropped 2 bases and J dropped 3 bases, with 10 bases sitting between them. This CDR3 is 14 amino acids long. This chain's CDR3 is CASSLYSSEETQYF. Here the CDR3 DNA reads TGTGCCAGCAGTTTATACTCATCCGAAGAGACCCAGTACTTC.

In regard to this clone: A much larger clone sits a single nucleotide away, making a read error possible. The chain employs TRBV3-1 and TRBJ1-1; perhaps TRBD1 as D (6 bases). Germline CDR1 is LGHDT and CDR2 is YNNKEL (reference sequence). The CDR3 has 16 amino acids. V lost 4 bases and J 0 bases, leaving 15 bases between the germline ends. Here the CDR3 DNA reads TGTGCCAGCAGCCCTTTCACAGGGATCATGAACACTGAAGCTTTCTTT. It is translated as CASSPFTGIMNTEAFF.

This clone was picked up a small number of times. The V call is TRBV24-1, the J call TRBJ2-7, with D possibly TRBD1 on 6 matching bases. V shed 4 bases and J shed 6 bases, with 12 bases lying between them. Germline loops: CDR1 KGHDR, CDR2 SFDVKD. The CDR3 loop spans 13 amino acids. CDR3 region: CATSEQGISEQYF. The CDR3 nucleotides read TGTGCCACCAGTGAACAGGGAATCTCCGAGCAGTACTTC.

This clone was observed a handful of times. A much bigger clone sits one base away, suggesting this may be a read error. The chain links TRBV27 to TRBJ2-3; the D gene is possibly TRBD1 (5 bases). The germline V gene has CDR1 MNHEY and CDR2 SMNVEV (reference sequence). The CDR3 contains 15 residues. As DNA, the CDR3 is TGTGCCAGCAGTTTGAGGCCAGCCGCCACAGGTACGCAGTATTTT. It specifies CASSLRPAATGTQYF.

As regards this clone: This may come from a read error, since a much larger clone is one base off. The same CDR3 also results from other DNA sequences found in this sample. The chain is built from TRBV29-1 and TRBJ1-2, with 7 bases aligning to TRBD1. The CDR3 covers 12 residues. Looked up from germline, CDR1 is SQVTM and CDR2 is ANQGSEA. The CDR3 nucleotides read TGCAGTGTCCGGACAGGAGCCTATGGCTACACCTTC. Its protein is CSVRTGAYGYTF.

This clone was detected ten times or more. The gene calls are TRBV11-2 and TRBJ2-1; the match to TRBD2 covers 7 bases. From germline, CDR1 is SGHAT and CDR2 FQNNGV. The CDR3 runs to 15 residues. V gave up 4 bases and J gave up 1 base; unmatched junction bases: 4. The CDR3 region has the DNA TGTGCCAGCAGCTCAACGGGAGGTTCCTACAATGAGCAGTTCTTC. It encodes CASSSTGGSYNEQFF. Full variable domain (remainder filled in from reference TRBV11-2 and TRBJ2-1): EAGVAQSPRYKIIEKRQSVAFWCNPISGHATLYWYQQILGQGPKLLIQFQNNGVVDDSQLPKDRFSAERLKGVDSTLKIQPAKLEDSAVYLCASSSTGGSYNEQFFGPGTRLTVL.

V is TRBV28 and J is TRBJ2-7, with 12 bases aligning to TRBD1. The germline V gene has CDR1 MDHEN and CDR2 SYDVKM. The ends lost 2 bases at V and 0 bases at J; junction bases unmatched: 8. This CDR3 contains 18 residues. CDR3: CASSLLGTGGPSSYEQYF. CDR3 coding DNA: TGTGCCAGCAGTTTACTCGGGACAGGGGGCCCTAGCTCCTACGAGCAGTACTTC. Complete variable domain (other parts from reference TRBV28 and TRBJ2-7): DVKVTQSSRYLVKRTGEKVFLECVQDMDHENMFWYRQDPGLGLRLIYFSYDVKMKEKGDIPEGYSVSREKKERFSLILESASTNQTSMYLCASSLLGTGGPSSYEQYFGPGTRLTVT.

This clone came up many times. The rearrangement links TRBV6-6 to TRBJ1-2; 10 nucleotides agree with TRBD1. The CDR3 loop spans 14 amino acids. The V and J ends lost 0 bases and 11 bases, in that order; junction bases with no gene match: 6. The germline CDR1 and CDR2 sequences are MNHNY and SVGAGI (reference sequence). CDR3 sequence reads: CASSYSRDRGRYTF. The DNA for the CDR3 is TGTGCCAGCAGTTACTCGAGGGACAGGGGTCGTTACACCTTC.

This CDR3 reads CASSLGTGGADEQFF. In nucleotides, the CDR3 is TGCGCCAGCAGCCTCGGGACAGGGGGCGCGGATGAGCAGTTCTTC. The V call is TRBV4-3, the J call TRBJ2-1; 12 nucleotides match TRBD1. V lost 4 bases, J lost 8 bases, and 6 bases stayed unmatched. CDR1 and CDR2 (germline): LGHNA, YSLEER. This CDR3 spans 15 amino acids.

This clone was detected ten times or more. Other DNA variants within this sample encode the same CDR3. The chain employs TRBV6-2 or TRBV6-3 and TRBJ1-2; D not resolved. CDR1 and CDR2 from the germline V gene are MNHEY and SVGEGT. The CDR3 length is 15 residues. V dropped 6 bases and J dropped 4 bases, with 18 bases sitting between them. CDR3 sequence reads: CASSPRVDSPYGYTF. CDR3 DNA sequence: TGTGCCAGCAGCCCTCGGGTGGATTCGCCCTATGGCTACACCTTC.

Of note for this clone: An end of the junction does not agree with germline; a read error may underlie this. The same CDR3 is also encoded by other DNA sequences in this sample. J is TRBJ2-1 and V is TRBV6-2 or TRBV6-3; D is possibly TRBD1 or TRBD2 (5 bases each). Germline CDR1 MNHEY, CDR2 SVGEGT. The CDR3 totals 17 residues. CDR3 nucleotides: TGTGCCACCACCGGGACGGGTGGAAGGTCCTCCTACAATGGGCAGTTCTTC. Amino acid sequence: CATTGTGGRSSYNGQFF.